Listed below are T cell receptor beta chains from one sample, sequenced in a study of blood T cell repertoires in COVID-19. Measured with immunoSEQ multiplex PCR; TCRdb has only the in-frame clones, and not every one. Of approximately 200,000 clones detected, 94% appear once; the ten largest clones hold about 0.8%. The specimen sequenced was peripheral blood. All receptors derive from a young man with COVID-19, enrolled during active disease. CDR3s include the opening cysteine and the closing phenylalanine or tryptophan. Fields, in order: clone size, D gene, V gene, J gene, CDR3 protein, CDR3 DNA. The D gene is left open where the match is weak. Clone size is not always given. Where it is, it says once, few, many or a class for expanded clones.

-	-	TRBV4-1	TRBJ1-4	CASSQVRQLNEKLFF	TGCGCCAGCAGCCAAGTTCGACAGCTGAATGAAAAACTGTTTTTT
-	TRBD1	TRBV18	TRBJ1-1	CASSPYTGTVQNTEAFF	TGTGCCAGCTCACCATATACCGGGACAGTCCAAAACACTGAAGCTTTCTTT
-	-	TRBV6-6	TRBJ1-1	CASRWNYDTEAFF	TGTGCCAGCCGGTGGAACTATGACACTGAAGCTTTCTTT
-	-	TRBV14	TRBJ1-5	CASSQKEQGGPRQPQHF	TGTGCCAGCAGCCAAAAAGAACAGGGTGGCCCTAGACAGCCCCAGCATTTT
-	-	TRBV27	TRBJ1-5	CASSTQSNQPQHF	TGTGCCAGCAGTACACAGAGCAATCAGCCCCAGCATTTT
-	TRBD1	TRBV5-1	TRBJ2-2	CASSSVVQGKVAGGELFF	TGCGCCAGCAGCTCCGTCGTACAGGGGAAAGTCGCGGGCGGGGAGCTGTTTTTT
-	-	TRBV18	TRBJ1-1	CASSPSSNTEAFF	TGTGCCAGCTCACCGTCCTCGAACACTGAAGCTTTCTTT
-	-	TRBV14	TRBJ2-1	CASSQGSNEQFF	TGTGCCAGCAGCCAAGGGAGTAATGAGCAGTTCTTC
-	TRBD1	TRBV9	TRBJ1-2	CASSETGGDYGYTF	TGTGCCAGCAGCGAGACAGGGGGCGACTATGGCTACACCTTC
-	TRBD2	TRBV11-2	TRBJ2-2	CASSLLAGNTGELFF	TGTGCCAGCAGCTTACTAGCGGGGAACACCGGGGAGCTGTTTTTT
-	TRBD2	TRBV5-4	TRBJ2-3	CASSFLAGGITDTQYF	TGTGCCAGCAGCTTTCTAGCGGGGGGTATCACAGATACGCAGTATTTT
-	-	TRBV27	TRBJ1-6	CASSLVAGGNSPLHF	TGTGCCAGCAGTTTGGTGGCGGGGGGCAATTCACCCCTCCACTTT
-	-	TRBV7-6	TRBJ2-3	CASSVFAGGRSTDTQYF	TGTGCCAGCAGCGTCTTTGCCGGTGGTCGGAGCACAGATACGCAGTATTTT
-	-	TRBV14	TRBJ2-2	CASSPGINTGELFF	TGTGCCAGCAGCCCCGGGATTAACACCGGGGAGCTGTTTTTT
-	TRBD1	TRBV11-2	TRBJ2-7	CASSLATGGPYEQYF	TGTGCCAGCAGCTTAGCAACAGGGGGCCCCTACGAGCAGTACTTC
-	-	TRBV14	TRBJ1-2	CASSQHTQGNYGYTF	TGTGCCAGCAGCCAGCACACTCAGGGGAACTATGGCTACACCTTC
-	-	TRBV5-6	TRBJ1-5	CASSLRGTQPQHF	TGTGCCAGCAGCTTACGGGGGACCCAGCCCCAGCATTTT
once	TRBD1	TRBV18	TRBJ1-6	CASLGTGVNSPLHF	TGTGCCAGCTTAGGGACAGGAGTAAATTCACCCCTCCACTTT
-	TRBD1	TRBV19	TRBJ2-3	CASSITGGNTDTQYF	TGTGCCAGTAGTATCACAGGGGGTAATACAGATACGCAGTATTTT
-	-	TRBV29-1	TRBJ2-2	CSVDWGNTGELFF	TGCAGCGTGGACTGGGGGAACACCGGGGAGCTGTTTTTT
-	TRBD1	TRBV13	TRBJ2-7	CASSLFRDRGYEQYF	TGTGCCAGCAGCTTATTTCGGGACAGGGGTTACGAGCAGTACTTC
-	TRBD2	TRBV30	TRBJ2-5	CAWSATSPETQYF	TGTGCCTGGAGTGCGACTAGCCCAGAGACCCAGTACTTC
few	-	TRBV16	TRBJ1-5	CASSQLVGKRGGSLHQPQHF	TGTGCCAGCAGCCAATTAGTGGGTAAGCGTGGCGGCAGCCTTCATCAGCCCCAGCATTTT
-	-	TRBV9	TRBJ1-6	CASSVGSGGGNSPLHF	TGTGCCAGCAGCGTAGGTTCGGGAGGAGGGAATTCACCCCTCCACTTT
-	TRBD1	TRBV3-1/TRBV3-2	TRBJ2-7	CASSNRDRVHREQYF	TGTGCCAGCAGCAACCGGGACAGGGTGCATCGCGAGCAGTACTTC
-	TRBD2	TRBV10-2	TRBJ2-7	CASSEASGGAYEQYF	TGCGCCAGCAGTGAGGCCAGCGGGGGGGCCTACGAGCAGTACTTC
-	TRBD1	TRBV6-5	TRBJ2-2	CASSSTGMAGELFF	TGTGCCAGCAGTTCGACAGGGATGGCCGGGGAGCTGTTTTTT
-	TRBD2	TRBV3-1/TRBV3-2	TRBJ2-5	CASSHRTSGKETQYF	TGTGCCAGCAGCCACCGGACTAGCGGGAAAGAGACCCAGTACTTC
once	TRBD1	TRBV18	TRBJ2-4	CASSPGQGTAKNIQYF	TGTGCCAGCTCACCCGGACAGGGAACTGCCAAAAACATTCAGTACTTC
-	-	TRBV5-1	TRBJ1-1	CASSLGGGSNTEAFF	TGCGCCAGCAGCTTGGGTGGGGGCTCGAACACTGAAGCTTTCTTT
once	-	TRBV7-9	TRBJ2-5	CASSLSAGDGRRETQYF	TGTGCCAGCAGCTTATCGGCAGGGGACGGGAGGAGAGAGACCCAGTACTTC
-	-	TRBV2	TRBJ2-3	CASVWQSHTQYF	TGTGCCAGCGTGTGGCAGTCTCATACGCAGTATTTT
-	-	TRBV11-2	TRBJ1-1	CASSLVGDGSTEAFF	TGTGCCAGCAGCTTAGTCGGAGACGGGAGCACTGAAGCTTTCTTT
-	TRBD1	TRBV6-5	TRBJ2-7	CASTRDRAYEQYF	TGTGCCAGCACACGGGACAGGGCCTACGAGCAGTACTTC
-	-	TRBV2	TRBJ1-1	CASSVVTSNTEAFF	TGTGCCAGCAGTGTGGTGACATCGAACACTGAAGCTTTCTTT
-	-	TRBV5-1	TRBJ1-2	CASSVSGTQGYGYTF	TGCGCCAGCAGCGTTTCGGGGACTCAGGGCTATGGCTACACCTTC
-	-	TRBV7-2	TRBJ2-7	CASSFSLDSSYEQYF	TGTGCCAGCAGCTTCTCGTTGGACAGCTCCTACGAGCAGTACTTC
-	-	TRBV4-1	TRBJ1-6	CASSQEGQGFTPLHF	TGCGCCAGCAGCCAAGAAGGGCAGGGGTTTACACCCCTCCACTTT
-	-	TRBV9	TRBJ1-1	CASSLSGNTEAFF	TGTGCCAGCAGCCTATCAGGGAACACTGAAGCTTTCTTT
-	-	TRBV5-1	TRBJ2-2	CASSLASETGELFF	TGCGCCAGCAGCTTGGCCAGTGAAACCGGGGAGCTGTTTTTT
-	TRBD1	TRBV7-9	TRBJ2-5	CASSLPSTEAGGKETQYF	TGTGCCAGCAGCTTACCCTCAACCGAGGCAGGGGGTAAAGAGACCCAGTACTTC
-	TRBD2	TRBV7-3	TRBJ2-5	CASSLTGTSQETQYF	TGTGCCAGCAGCTTAACGGGGACTAGCCAAGAGACCCAGTACTTC
-	-	TRBV7-9	TRBJ1-1	CASSRGFGTEAFF	TGTGCCAGCAGTCGGGGTTTCGGCACTGAAGCTTTCTTT
-	-	TRBV28	TRBJ2-7	CASRRLSPSYEQYF	TGTGCCAGCAGGAGACTGTCACCCTCCTACGAGCAGTACTTC
-	-	TRBV9	TRBJ1-5	CASSVSGAEGQPQHF	TGTGCCAGCAGCGTCTCAGGGGCAGAGGGTCAGCCCCAGCATTTT
-	-	TRBV2	TRBJ1-6	CASSTGRENSPLHF	TGTGCCAGCAGTACCGGGAGGGAGAATTCACCCCTCCACTTT
-	-	TRBV7-9	TRBJ1-5	CASSSTGSSQPQHF	TGTGCCAGCAGCTCTACGGGTTCGAGCCAGCCCCAGCATTTT
-	TRBD2	TRBV9	TRBJ2-7	CASSVASGGTYEQYF	TGTGCCAGCAGCGTCGCTAGCGGGGGGACCTACGAGCAGTACTTC